This T cell receptor beta chain was documented in a study of blood T cell repertoires in COVID-19 (dated by TCRdb to 2018 to 2021). In terms of the full investigation: Samples from collaborators originated in the United States, Italy and Spain and spanned both the acute and convalescent phases of COVID-19. Samples came from the ongoing ImmuneRACE study (first 160 participants) plus 1,254 subjects from 6 global collaborators. Where available, HLA class I and class II types were taken from metadata supplied by the sample provider and were not determined by assay-based typing. The repertoires were made available in a free public database intended to serve as a resource for research on the immune response to SARS-CoV-2. Subjects who had been exposed to COVID-19, were actively infected with it, or had recovered from it provided the deeply sampled blood TCRbeta repertoires that made up the dataset. The material from the prospective study consisted of cDNA or gDNA derived from T cells, B-cell-depleted T cells, or PBMCs. The sample metadata nearly always contained a de-identified subject ID, COVID-19 status, age in years and sex.

The collaborating institutions used their own protocols to collect whole blood in K2EDTA tubes. For TCRbeta analysis, collaborators shipped samples in one of three forms: frozen whole blood, isolated PBMCs, or DNA extracted from either of those sample types. Paper-wide results and their limitations: Clinical and demographic metadata were provided uncurated, with the amount varying by source and participant.

About this clone: Its antigen is still unknown. No clone much larger than this one lies a single base away; base qualities are absent.

Inclusive of the bounding cysteine and phenylalanine, the CDR3 is 16 residues long. Just the 48-base CDR3 DNA is kept, in frame starting at base 1. The germline V gene (reference sequence) sets CDR1 to LNHNV and CDR2 to YYDKDF. V is cut by 0 bases and J by 2 bases, and the space between the germline ends is 11 bases. TCRbeta CDR3 regions were amplified from genomic DNA by means of the immunoSEQ Assay, a bias-controlled multiplex PCR. The published analysis was carried out like this. The number of nucleated cells in each sample was estimated from the amplification of reference gene primers within the assay. To quantify the absolute abundance of each unique TCRbeta CDR3 rearrangement, sequence reads were collapsed and filtered. For each sample, productive Simpson clonality was calculated as the square root of Simpson's diversity index over productive rearrangements. TCRdb mirrors the immuneACCESS table, restricted to in-frame sequences. Some clones are absent from its copies; in checked studies, under half trace to an unresolved V gene, and the reason for the others is unknown. That table supplies the V and J calls and clone size; D and trimming were determined from the DNA. For this sample the table gives 85,000 to 90,000 clones, of which around 88% were detected only once. The ten largest clones take up more than 1% of the sample.

The specimen was peripheral blood. This receptor chain uses TRBV15 and TRBJ2-1; the D region possibly corresponds to TRBD2 (5 bases align). This receptor was taken from a man older than 75 with active or convalescent COVID-19. The nucleotides read TGTGCCACCAGCAGAGATCCCGGGATCGCCTACAATGAGCAGTTCTTC. Its protein is CATSRDPGIAYNEQFF.